Reported below is one T cell receptor beta chain. Its antigen is not identified. V lost 6 bases and J lost 2, with 14 bases in between. The CDR3 has 14 amino acids. This record comes from a study of T cells after yellow fever vaccination. Study-level findings and limits: Overall, a small share of clonotypes was seen in both CD4 and CD8 compartments. A weaker secondary response peaked on day 5, the primary on day 15.

TCRdb independently ran MiXCR on the 5' RACE reads; one entry per CDR3 protein. This sample has under 300,000 distinct CDR3 sequences, with 6.9% found just once. The receptor was isolated from a man aged 25 to 40 who received the YFV17D yellow fever vaccine. This chain links TRBV23-1 with TRBJ2-7, with a tentative D call TRBD1 (6 bases). TRBV23-1 is an open reading frame whose function is uncertain. The material sequenced was CD4+ T cells sorted from PBMCs, taken 15 days after the yellow fever booster vaccination. For the CDR3, the DNA is TGCGCCAGCAGATCCCGGGACAAGCCCTACGAGCAGTACTTC. Encoded protein: CASRSRDKPYEQYF.